This record looks at one T cell receptor beta chain sequence and its context. No cognate antigen has been identified for it. Base qualities were left out, and no much larger clone turns up one base away. This entry belongs to a study of cytomegalovirus exposure and HLA in healthy donors (dated by TCRdb to 2016 to 2017). Some background on the complete study: An earlier analysis of under 600 of the donors reported more than 250 Gb of sequence data and around 110 million unique TCR beta sequences from 150 million to 200 million T cells. To predict cytomegalovirus infection status, the study brought together high-throughput TCR immunosequencing, statistical association of individual TCRs with disease status, and machine learning. All discovery cohort repertoires had been generated on a single sequencing platform. HLA typing included class I and class II loci at four-digit resolution. Typing coverage differed by locus: A, B, C, DRB1 and DQB1 were typed in roughly 620-640 donors, DQA1 in about 510, DPA1 in 600 to 610, and DPB1 in 450 to 480. Among 398 genotyped donors of the cohort, an average of around 240,000 unique TCR beta nucleotide sequences were sequenced per donor, around 20% of them non-productive. Donor age, sex, ethnicity and CMV serostatus were compiled alongside the repertoire data. The genetic ancestry cluster associated with self-reported Caucasian donors included 81% of the roughly 400 genotyped donors. Using immunosequencing, the study profiled T cell repertoires from 550 to 750 subjects and related those repertoires to cytomegalovirus serostatus. In an earlier analysis of several hundred of the donors, high-throughput TCR beta sequencing was used to judge whether each TCR beta V gene segment behaved as functional or pseudogenic. A later genetic analysis took genome-wide SNP genotypes for 398 of the 666 donors and used that subset as a discovery cohort. The study aimed to test whether cataloging public T cell receptors could reveal signatures of past pathogen exposure. About 310 gigabases of sequencing data and 70 million to 85 million unique TCR sequences were included in an early release covering under 650 HLA-typed donors. Besides the first cohort of 550 to 750 subjects, a separate validation cohort made up of 120 or so different subjects was used. In the later analysis, no new phenotypic data were used to find candidate immune exposures; instead, reliance was placed on TCR beta sequences and their occurrence across donors. Four to six DR-DQ haplotypes were handled as single units for association and clustering, since linkage in the cohort was strong. In a later analysis, previously published TCR beta repertoires from 670 or so donors were re-analyzed and high-resolution HLA genotyping was added so that TCR occurrence patterns could be studied. Study-wide findings and limitations: It was suggested by the authors that the approach could potentially be generalized to other disease states and immunological phenotypes. CMV serostatus was the only immune exposure information available for the cohort. In both the original and validation cohorts, the classifier was reported to diagnose cytomegalovirus status with high specificity and sensitivity. A later analysis associated about 17,000 TCR beta sequences with specific HLA alleles at a false discovery rate of 0.05. Roughly uniform sequencing depth across donors was assumed in presence/absence analyses, although this assumption may not hold. A total of roughly 160 TCR beta chains were listed by the study as associated with cytomegalovirus. Because counts were too low, more than 15 rarely observed V segments, including chromosome 9 orphons, were left out of the earlier analysis of 587 of the donors. According to a later analysis, most CMV-associated TCR beta chains appeared to be HLA-restricted, and the HLA associations seemed to be driven largely by CMV exposure. Some IMGT-functional V segments, including TRBV6-2 and TRBV6-3, could not be distinguished by the 87-base-pair reads and were therefore excluded. A later genetic analysis associated a missense DCLRE1C variant with V-gene and J-gene trimming of TCR beta chains, and an independent cohort replicated the association. In vitro tests confirmed that a few of the cytomegalovirus-associated TCR beta chains recognize cytomegalovirus antigens. In a later analysis, several top co-occurrence clusters were reported to appear linked to parvovirus B19, influenza, CMV and Epstein-Barr virus. In an earlier analysis of 587 of the donors, most TCR beta V segments appeared in productive rearrangements about 90% or about 30% of the time, broadly matching IMGT annotations. While some public TCRs were present in many individuals, most TCR sequences turned up only very rarely across donors. A later genetic analysis reported fewer N-insertions in productive TCRs among donors in an Asian-associated ancestry cluster than the approximately 700-donor mean. A later analysis found that HLA-associated TCR beta chains were more clonally expanded and had lower generation probabilities than equally common non-associated chains. A cluster of highly shared sequence variants was judged likely to represent a technical artifact of the sequencing pipeline. The cohort was sequenced for TCR beta chains only, and without alpha or paired-chain data the features that could be detected were limited. Linkage disequilibrium might explain the correlated functional status among segregating V segments, but an unknown experimental factor could not be excluded. When HLA alleles, especially DR and DQ, strongly co-occurred, attributing TCR associations to individual alleles was difficult. A further reported finding was that TCR beta sequences accurately predicted the HLA-A and HLA-B alleles for most subjects in the first cohort. HLA typing was unavailable for some donors at each locus, so association tests used only the typed subset. According to a later analysis, TCR association rates differed among HLA loci, with DRB1 alleles showing the most associated TCRs and HLA-C alleles showing the fewest.

The cysteine opens and the phenylalanine closes a CDR3 of 13 amino acids. Just CDR3 DNA is preserved here, 39 bases in frame from base 1. From a lookup of the germline V gene, CDR1 and CDR2 are MNHNS and SASEGT. The junction carries 17 bases between V and J, which are trimmed by 10 bases and 8 bases respectively. The cohort was made up of 650 to 700 healthy bone marrow donors. At the time of sampling, all cohort members were nominally healthy, though unrecorded immune exposures were likely present. The donor was CMV seronegative and was included in the group of 352 seronegative cohort members. Every donor gave a peripheral blood sample, and the peripheral blood mononuclear cells from that sample were used for TCR beta sequencing. Genomic DNA was extracted from the blood cell samples with the Qiagen DNeasy Blood Extraction Kit. Libraries were prepared through the immunoSEQ multiplex PCR assay. A mixture of 60 forward primers for TCR Vbeta segments and 13 reverse primers for TCR Jbeta segments was used in the multiplex PCR. Amplification of the CDR3 region of rearranged TCR beta genes was performed with a multiplex PCR assay on genomic DNA. On the Illumina HiSeq System, the amplified TCR beta libraries were sequenced as 87-base-pair reads. As for the authors' bioinformatics: Across the 700 or so repertoires, a later analysis counted roughly 84 million unique TCR beta chains, some 11 million of which were shared by at least two donors. Raw reads were error-corrected and collapsed into unique sequences by a nearest-neighbor algorithm in which closely related sequences were merged to remove PCR and sequencing errors. Alignment of CDR3 sequences to IMGT reference sequences was used to assign V, D and J gene segments. For a sequence to be retained, a match of at least six nucleotides to both a V gene segment and a J gene segment was required. Rearrangements were classified as productive when the CDR3 lacked stop codons and remained in frame with V and J, and all other rearrangements were classified as non-productive. Following IMGT convention, CDR3 was defined as the stretch from the second conserved V-encoded cysteine to the conserved J-encoded phenylalanine. In an earlier analysis of roughly 580 of the donors, sequences lacking an unambiguous match to a single V gene segment were excluded. In an earlier analysis of several hundred of the donors, a V segment was called functional when productive rearrangements were above 56.7%, and segregating when the standard deviation between donors exceeded 5%. A statistical classification framework was built to diagnose cytomegalovirus status from the catalog of TCR beta chain sequences. In a later analysis, TCR nucleotide sequences were compared against IMGT/GENE-DB human TR gene sequences so that V and J genes could be assigned. In a later analysis, CDR3 sequences and most-parsimonious VDJ recombination scenarios were assigned using the TCRdist pipeline. In a later analysis, each TCR beta chain was defined by its CDR3 amino acid sequence together with its V-gene family, and reads lacking a unique V-gene family were excluded. As a way to deal with suspected cross-contamination and a sequencing artifact, a later analysis dropped hundreds of nucleotide sequences that were highly shared and had low generation probability. For each public chain, a later analysis derived a clonal expansion index from normalized ranks of inferred template counts within each repertoire. In a later analysis, generation probabilities were computed using a VDJ recombination model fitted to out-of-frame rearrangements, and the results were checked against IGoR. Hypergeometric tests were used in a later analysis to score TCR-TCR, TCR-HLA and TCR-CMV co-occurrence, with a repertoire-size bias correction applied to the TCR pairs. False discovery rates were estimated in a later analysis by permuting HLA or CMV assignments 20 times. In a later analysis, co-occurring TCRs were grouped using DBSCAN, and TCRdist sequence similarity was added for clustering within HLA-allele-positive subsets. For co-occurrence clustering, repertoires with fewer than 30,000 or more than 120,000 public chains were excluded, along with four or five repertoires with anomalous nucleotide sharing. TCRdb holds this immuneACCESS table with in-frame rearrangements only. Some clones are missing; in checked studies, unresolved V genes explain under half, and the rest has no known cause. The V and J calls and clone size are taken from that table; D and trimming were inferred from the DNA. The sample data list about 170,000 clones, and more than 80% of these were observed just once. The ten biggest clones cover 4% to 6% of the sample.

The V and J segments used are TRBV6-1 and TRBJ2-2; the D region possibly corresponds to TRBD2 (5 bases align). This TCR derives from a man between 18 and 29 years old in good health and CMV-seronegative. The specimen sequenced was PBMCs. The CDR3 region reads CATSAGVTGELFF. In nucleotides, the sequence is TGTGCCACCTCTGCCGGGGTGACGGGGGAGCTGTTTTTT.